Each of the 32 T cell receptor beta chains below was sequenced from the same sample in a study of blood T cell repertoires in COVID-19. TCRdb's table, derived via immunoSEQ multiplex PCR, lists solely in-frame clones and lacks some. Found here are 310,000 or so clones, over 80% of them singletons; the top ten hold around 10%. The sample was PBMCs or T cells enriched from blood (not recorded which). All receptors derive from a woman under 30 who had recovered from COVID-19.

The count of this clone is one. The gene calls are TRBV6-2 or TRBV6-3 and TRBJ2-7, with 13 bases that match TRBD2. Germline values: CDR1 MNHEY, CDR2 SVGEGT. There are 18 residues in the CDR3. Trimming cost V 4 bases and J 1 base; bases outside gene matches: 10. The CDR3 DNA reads TGTGCCAGCAGTTGGACTAGCGGGGGAGCGTTCGTTTCCTACGAGCAGTACTTC. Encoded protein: CASSWTSGGAFVSYEQYF.

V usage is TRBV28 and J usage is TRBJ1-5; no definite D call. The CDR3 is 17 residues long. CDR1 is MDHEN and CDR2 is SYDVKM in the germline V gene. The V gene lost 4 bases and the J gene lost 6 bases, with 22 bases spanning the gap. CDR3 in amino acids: CASSSPPGYEQRQPQHF. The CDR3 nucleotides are TGTGCCAGCAGTTCTCCCCCCGGGTACGAGCAACGTCAGCCCCAGCATTTT.

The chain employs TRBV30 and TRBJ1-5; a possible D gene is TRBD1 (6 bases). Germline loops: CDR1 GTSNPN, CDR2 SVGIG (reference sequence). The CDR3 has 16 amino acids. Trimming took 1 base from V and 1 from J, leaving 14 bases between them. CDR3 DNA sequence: TGTGCCTGGAGTGACTACAGGGCGAGAAGCAATCAGCCCCAGCATTTT. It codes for CAWSDYRARSNQPQHF.

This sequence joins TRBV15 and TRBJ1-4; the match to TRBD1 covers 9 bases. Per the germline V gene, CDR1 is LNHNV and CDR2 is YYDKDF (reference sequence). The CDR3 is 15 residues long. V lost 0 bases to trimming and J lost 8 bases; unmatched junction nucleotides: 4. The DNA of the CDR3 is TGTGCCACCAGCAGAGAGGGACAGGGAGAAGAAAAACTGTTTTTT. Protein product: CATSREGQGEEKLFF.

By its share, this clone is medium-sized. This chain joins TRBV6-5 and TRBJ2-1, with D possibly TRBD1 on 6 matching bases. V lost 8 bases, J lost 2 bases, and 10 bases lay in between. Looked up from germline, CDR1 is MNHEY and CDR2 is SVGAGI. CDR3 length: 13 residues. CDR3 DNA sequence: TGTGCCAGCCGACAGGTTACCTACAATGAGCAGTTCTTC. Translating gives CASRQVTYNEQFF.

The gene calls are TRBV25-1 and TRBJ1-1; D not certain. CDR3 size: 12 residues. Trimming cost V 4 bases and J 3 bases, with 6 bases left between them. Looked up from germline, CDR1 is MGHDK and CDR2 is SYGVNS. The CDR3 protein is CASSVGDTEAFF. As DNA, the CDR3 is TGTGCCAGCAGTGTGGGCGACACTGAAGCTTTCTTT.

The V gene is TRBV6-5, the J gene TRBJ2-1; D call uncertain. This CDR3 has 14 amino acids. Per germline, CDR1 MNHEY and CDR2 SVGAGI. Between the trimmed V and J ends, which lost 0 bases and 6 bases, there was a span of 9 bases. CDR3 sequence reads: CASSYSAESNEQFF. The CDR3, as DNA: TGTGCCAGCAGTTACTCCGCGGAGAGCAATGAGCAGTTCTTC.

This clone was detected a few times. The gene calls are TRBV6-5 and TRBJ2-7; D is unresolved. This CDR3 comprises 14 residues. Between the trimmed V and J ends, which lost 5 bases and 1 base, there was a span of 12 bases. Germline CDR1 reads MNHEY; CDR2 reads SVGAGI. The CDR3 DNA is TGTGCCAGCAGTCCTTGGGCTGGATCCTACGAGCAGTACTTC. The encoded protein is CASSPWAGSYEQYF.

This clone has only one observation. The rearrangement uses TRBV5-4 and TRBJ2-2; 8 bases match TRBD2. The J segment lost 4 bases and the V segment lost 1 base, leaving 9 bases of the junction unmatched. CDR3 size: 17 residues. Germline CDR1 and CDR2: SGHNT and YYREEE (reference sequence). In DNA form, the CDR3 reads TGTGCCAGCAGCTTGAGGAGCGGGGGTTTGGTCACCGGGGAGCTGTTTTTT. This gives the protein CASSLRSGGLVTGELFF.

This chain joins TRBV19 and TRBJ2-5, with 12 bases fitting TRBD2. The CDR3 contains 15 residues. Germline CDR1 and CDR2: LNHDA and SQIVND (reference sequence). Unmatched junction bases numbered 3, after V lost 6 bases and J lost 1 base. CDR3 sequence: CASRLTSGSQETQYF. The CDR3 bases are TGTGCCAGTAGGCTGACTAGCGGGAGCCAAGAGACCCAGTACTTC.

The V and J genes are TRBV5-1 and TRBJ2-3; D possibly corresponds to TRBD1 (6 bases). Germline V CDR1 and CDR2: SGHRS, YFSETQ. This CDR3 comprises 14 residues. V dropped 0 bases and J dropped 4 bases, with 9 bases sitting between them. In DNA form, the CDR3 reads TGCGCCAGCAGCTTGGGGACAGACGCAGATACGCAGTATTTT. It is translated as CASSLGTDADTQYF.

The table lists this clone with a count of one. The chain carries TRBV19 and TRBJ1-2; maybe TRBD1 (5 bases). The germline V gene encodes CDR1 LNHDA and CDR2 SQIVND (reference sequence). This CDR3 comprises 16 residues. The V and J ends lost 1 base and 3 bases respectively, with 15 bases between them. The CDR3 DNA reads TGTGCCAGTAGTATAGCTGTCGCAGGGAGGGACTATGGCTACACCTTC. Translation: CASSIAVAGRDYGYTF.

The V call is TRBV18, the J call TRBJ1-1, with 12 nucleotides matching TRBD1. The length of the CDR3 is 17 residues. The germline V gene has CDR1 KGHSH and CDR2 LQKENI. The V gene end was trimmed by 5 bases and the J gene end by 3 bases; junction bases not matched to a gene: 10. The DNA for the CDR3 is TGTGCCAGCTCAAAGCGGGACAGGGGGCGAATCGACACTGAAGCTTTCTTT. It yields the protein CASSKRDRGRIDTEAFF.

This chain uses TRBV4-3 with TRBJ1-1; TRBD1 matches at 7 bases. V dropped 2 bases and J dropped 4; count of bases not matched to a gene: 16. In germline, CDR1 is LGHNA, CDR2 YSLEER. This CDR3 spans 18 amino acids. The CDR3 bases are TGCGCCAGCAGCCAAAACCTGGAGGGGGCCCTTTCTGTCACTGAAGCTTTCTTT. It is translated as CASSQNLEGALSVTEAFF.

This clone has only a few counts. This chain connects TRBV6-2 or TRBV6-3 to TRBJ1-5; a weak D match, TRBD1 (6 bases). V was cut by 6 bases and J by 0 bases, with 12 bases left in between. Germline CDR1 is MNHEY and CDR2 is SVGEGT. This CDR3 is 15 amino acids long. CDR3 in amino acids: CASSSQGISNQPQHF. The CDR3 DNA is TGTGCCAGCAGCTCCCAGGGGATTAGCAATCAGCCCCAGCATTTT.

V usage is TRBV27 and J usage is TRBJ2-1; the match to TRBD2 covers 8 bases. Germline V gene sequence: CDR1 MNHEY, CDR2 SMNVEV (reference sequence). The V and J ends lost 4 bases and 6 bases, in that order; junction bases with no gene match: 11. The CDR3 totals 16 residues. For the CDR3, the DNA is TGTGCCAGCAGTTCAATAGCGGGGCAACATTCCAATGAGCAGTTCTTC. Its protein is CASSSIAGQHSNEQFF.

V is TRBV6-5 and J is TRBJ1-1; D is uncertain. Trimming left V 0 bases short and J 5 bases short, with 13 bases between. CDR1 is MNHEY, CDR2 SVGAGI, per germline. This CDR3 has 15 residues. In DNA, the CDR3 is TGTGCCAGCAGTTACTCGCGGGGAATGGGTACTGAAGCTTTCTTT. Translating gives CASSYSRGMGTEAFF.

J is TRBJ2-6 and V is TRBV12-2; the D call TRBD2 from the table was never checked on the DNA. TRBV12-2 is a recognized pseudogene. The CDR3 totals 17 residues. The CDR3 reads CASRLAYGGAGANVLTF. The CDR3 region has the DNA TGTGCAAGTCGCTTAGCTTATGGGGGGGCTGGGGCCAACGTCCTGACTTTC.

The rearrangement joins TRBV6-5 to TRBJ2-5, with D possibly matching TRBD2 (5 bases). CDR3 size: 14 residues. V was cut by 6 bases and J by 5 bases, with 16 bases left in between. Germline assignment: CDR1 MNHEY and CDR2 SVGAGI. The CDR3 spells CASRPRLGGETQYF. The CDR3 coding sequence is TGTGCCAGCAGACCTCGGCTAGGCGGGGAGACCCAGTACTTC.

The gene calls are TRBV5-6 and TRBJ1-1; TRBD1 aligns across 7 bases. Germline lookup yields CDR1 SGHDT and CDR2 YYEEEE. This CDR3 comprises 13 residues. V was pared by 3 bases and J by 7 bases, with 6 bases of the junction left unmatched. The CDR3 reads CASSSMDRLEAFF. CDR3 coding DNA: TGTGCCAGCAGCTCCATGGACAGGCTTGAAGCTTTCTTT.

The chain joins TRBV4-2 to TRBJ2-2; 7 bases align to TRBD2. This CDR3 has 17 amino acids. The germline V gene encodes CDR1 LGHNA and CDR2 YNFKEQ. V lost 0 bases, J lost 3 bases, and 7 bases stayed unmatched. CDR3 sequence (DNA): TGTGCCAGCAGCCAAGACGGTGCGGGAGAGGACACCGGGGAGCTGTTTTTT. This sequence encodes CASSQDGAGEDTGELFF.

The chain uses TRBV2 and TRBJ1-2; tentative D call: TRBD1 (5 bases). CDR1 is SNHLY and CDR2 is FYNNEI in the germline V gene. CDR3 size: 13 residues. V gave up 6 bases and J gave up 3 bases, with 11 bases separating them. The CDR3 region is CASRSGGDYGYTF. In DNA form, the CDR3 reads TGTGCCAGCAGATCCGGGGGGGACTATGGCTACACCTTC.

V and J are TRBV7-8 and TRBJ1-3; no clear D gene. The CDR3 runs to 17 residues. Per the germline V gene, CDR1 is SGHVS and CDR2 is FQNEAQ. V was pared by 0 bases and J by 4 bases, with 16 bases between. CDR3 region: CASSLAGGLLRGNTIYF. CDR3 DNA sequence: TGTGCCAGCAGCTTAGCCGGTGGTCTCTTGAGGGGAAACACCATATATTTT.

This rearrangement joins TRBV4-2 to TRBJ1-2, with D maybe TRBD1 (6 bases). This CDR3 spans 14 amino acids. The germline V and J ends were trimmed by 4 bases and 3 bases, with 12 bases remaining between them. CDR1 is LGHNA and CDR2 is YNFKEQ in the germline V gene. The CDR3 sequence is CASSPLDRYYGYTF. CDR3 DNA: TGTGCCAGCAGCCCTTTGGACAGATACTATGGCTACACCTTC.

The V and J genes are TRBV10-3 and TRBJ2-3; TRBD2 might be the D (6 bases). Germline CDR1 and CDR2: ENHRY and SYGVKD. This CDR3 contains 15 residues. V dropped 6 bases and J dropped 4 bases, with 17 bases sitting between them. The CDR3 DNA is TGTGCCATCAGGGCCTCGGAGGGTCACTCAGATACGCAGTATTTT. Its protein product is CAIRASEGHSDTQYF.

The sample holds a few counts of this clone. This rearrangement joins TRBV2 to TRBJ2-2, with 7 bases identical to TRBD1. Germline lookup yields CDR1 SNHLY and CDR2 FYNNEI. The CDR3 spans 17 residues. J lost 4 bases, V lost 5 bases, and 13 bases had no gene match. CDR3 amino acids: CASSYEGAIALTGELFF. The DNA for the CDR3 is TGTGCCAGCAGTTATGAGGGGGCGATAGCCCTCACCGGGGAGCTGTTTTTT.

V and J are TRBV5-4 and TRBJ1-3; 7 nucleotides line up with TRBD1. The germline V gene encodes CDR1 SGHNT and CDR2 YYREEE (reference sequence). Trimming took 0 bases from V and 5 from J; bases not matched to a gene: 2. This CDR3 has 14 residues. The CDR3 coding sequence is TGTGCCAGCAGCTTGGCAGGGGGTAGAAACACCATATATTTT. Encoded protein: CASSLAGGRNTIYF.

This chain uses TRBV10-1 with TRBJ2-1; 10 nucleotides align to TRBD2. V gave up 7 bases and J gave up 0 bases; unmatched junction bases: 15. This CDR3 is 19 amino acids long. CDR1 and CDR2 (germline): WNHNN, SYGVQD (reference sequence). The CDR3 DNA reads TGCGCCAGCACCCGAGTGGAGCTAGCGGGGGAAAGCTCCTACAATGAGCAGTTCTTC. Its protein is CASTRVELAGESSYNEQFF.

The chain's CDR3 is CASSKRTGRDEKLFF. As DNA, the CDR3 is TGTGCCAGCAGCAAGAGGACAGGGCGGGATGAAAAACTGTTTTTT. This chain joins TRBV7-9 and TRBJ1-4; 8 positions match TRBD1. The CDR3 extends over 15 amino acids. V lost 5 bases to trimming and J lost 6 bases; unmatched junction nucleotides: 8. Germline CDR1 SEHNR, CDR2 FQNEAQ (reference sequence).

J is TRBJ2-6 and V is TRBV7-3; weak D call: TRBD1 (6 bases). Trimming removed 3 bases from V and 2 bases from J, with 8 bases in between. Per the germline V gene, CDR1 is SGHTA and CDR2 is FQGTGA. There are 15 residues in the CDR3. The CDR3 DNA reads TGTGCCAGCAGCTTGACAGGAGCTGGGGCCAACGTCCTGACTTTC. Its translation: CASSLTGAGANVLTF.

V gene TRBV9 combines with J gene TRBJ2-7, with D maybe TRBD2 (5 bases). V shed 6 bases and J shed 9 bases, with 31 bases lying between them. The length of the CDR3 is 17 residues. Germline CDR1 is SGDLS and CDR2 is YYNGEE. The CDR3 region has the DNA TGTGCCAGCACCACTCGGCAGGCTAGCTTCTCATCTACGGGGCAGTACTTC. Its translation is CASTTRQASFSSTGQYF.

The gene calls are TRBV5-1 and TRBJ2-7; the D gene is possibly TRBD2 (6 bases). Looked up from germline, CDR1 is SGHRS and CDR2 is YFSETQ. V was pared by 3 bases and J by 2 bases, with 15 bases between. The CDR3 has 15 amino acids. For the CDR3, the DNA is TGCGCCAGCAGCTGGCGGCGAGCGGGTACCTACGAGCAGTACTTC. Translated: CASSWRRAGTYEQYF.